The sequence of this TCR beta chain was determined in a study of CD8 T cells in ankylosing spondylitis (TCRdb year 2017). With respect to the entire study: To find TCR variants linked to disease, the study profiled T cell receptor beta repertoires in ankylosing spondylitis patients and healthy donors. In total, the full study cohort was made up of roughly 110 healthy donors and more than 20 ankylosing spondylitis patients. Peripheral blood samples were taken, and synovial fluid was additionally collected from ankylosing spondylitis patients. Beyond this particular receptor, the publication reports: Blood from ankylosing spondylitis patients appeared to be characterized by a TCR beta motif made up of under ten highly homologous amino acid variants. In peripheral blood, the disease-linked clones were found at relatively low frequencies and had a CD8+ phenotype. Some motif variants had previously been reported in the synovial fluid and blood of reactive arthritis patients, which suggests shared mechanisms of disease initiation. The disease-linked clones were reported to be significantly enriched in matched synovial fluid samples from ankylosing spondylitis patients.

On this clonotype itself: The antigen this receptor binds is unknown. No much larger clone is present one base from it, and per-base qualities are unavailable.

The sequencer listed for this sample is Illumina HiSeq 2500. TCR beta libraries were prepared by quantitative 5'-RACE with molecular barcodes. Regarding the original processing steps: To identify disease-linked TCR variants, a new computational method was used, one built on a probabilistic model of VDJ rearrangement. TCRdb handled the public reads itself, with Q25 trimming in fastp and clone calling in MiXCR, and kept productive beta chains. For every CDR3 protein sequence, its rows merge into one entry that carries the most common genes and DNA. Here the V and J calls rest on TCRdb's processing, not on the authors' analysis. Recorded for this sample are fewer than 650,000 distinct CDR3 sequences; 10% to 15% of them occurred a single time. Clones ranked in the top ten supply around 7% of the sample. What was sequenced was blood, either unsorted or a sorted T cell fraction (not recorded which). The clonotype originates from a male donor with ankylosing spondylitis.

In nucleotide form, the sequence is TGTGCCAGCAGTGTTGGACAAGTGAGCTCTGGAAACACCATATATTTT. Translation gives CASSVGQVSSGNTIYF. The V gene is TRBV2 and the J gene is TRBJ1-3; matching of 5 bases hints at TRBD1 as the D gene. CDR1 and CDR2 were assigned from the germline V gene as SNHLY and FYNNEI. V loses 4 bases, J loses 0 bases, and the germline ends lie 13 bases apart. The CDR3 runs 16 residues from the cysteine to the phenylalanine. Only the CDR3 part of the read is kept: 48 bases, read in frame from the first base.